This T cell receptor beta chain was obtained from a study of T-cell reconstitution after alpha-beta-depleted transplantation in children. As for this clonotype: The target antigen is unknown.

Study observations and caveats: Expanded graft clones numbering several hundred reportedly gave rise to alpha-beta T cells about two months after transplant. It was newly produced T cells that mostly accounted for T-cell counts and diversity one year after transplant.

V was shortened by 4 bases and J by 1 base, with 13 bases between the two germline ends. This CDR3 spans 16 amino acids. Preparation of the TCRbeta library involved a method that used unique molecular identifiers. Each CDR3 protein is one row after TCRdb ran MiXCR on the PCR reads. This sample has roughly 790,000 distinct CDR3 sequences; around 15% occur once, and the top ten carry about 5%. The TCR sequence derives from a male patient younger than 18 who had a stem cell transplant for acute lymphoblastic leukemia, so the T cells may come from the graft donor. The material sequenced was PBMCs, mostly from graft donor cells, taken 360 days after TCRalphabeta/CD19-depleted stem cell transplant. The chain recombines TRBV12-3 or TRBV12-4 with TRBJ2-2; D may be TRBD2 (6 bases). The CDR3 sequence is CASSSIGGVNTGELFF. CDR3 bases: TGTGCCAGCAGTTCGATCGGCGGGGTGAACACCGGGGAGCTGTTTTTT.